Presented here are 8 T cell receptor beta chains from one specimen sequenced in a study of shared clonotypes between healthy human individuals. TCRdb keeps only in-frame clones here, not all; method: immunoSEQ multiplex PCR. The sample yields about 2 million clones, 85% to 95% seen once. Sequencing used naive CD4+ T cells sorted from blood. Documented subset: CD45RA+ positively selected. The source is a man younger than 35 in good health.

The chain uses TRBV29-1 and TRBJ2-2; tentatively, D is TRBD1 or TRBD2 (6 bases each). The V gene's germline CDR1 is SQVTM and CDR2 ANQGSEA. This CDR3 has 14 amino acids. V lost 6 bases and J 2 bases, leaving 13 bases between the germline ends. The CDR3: CSVLQGTNTGELFF. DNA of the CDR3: TGCAGCGTCCTTCAGGGGACTAACACCGGGGAGCTGTTTTTT.

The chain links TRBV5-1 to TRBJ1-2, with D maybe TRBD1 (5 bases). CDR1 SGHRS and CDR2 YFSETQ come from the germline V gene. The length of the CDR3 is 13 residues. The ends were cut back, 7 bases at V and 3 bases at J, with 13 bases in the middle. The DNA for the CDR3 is TGCGCCAGCTGGGGGGTCTCGGACTATGGCTACACCTTC. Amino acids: CASWGVSDYGYTF.

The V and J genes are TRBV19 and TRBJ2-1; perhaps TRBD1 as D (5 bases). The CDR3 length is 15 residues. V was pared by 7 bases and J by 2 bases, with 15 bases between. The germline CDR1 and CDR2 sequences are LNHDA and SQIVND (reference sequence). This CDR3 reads CASTGRQGTYNEQFF. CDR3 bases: TGTGCCAGTACTGGTAGGCAGGGTACCTACAATGAGCAGTTCTTC.

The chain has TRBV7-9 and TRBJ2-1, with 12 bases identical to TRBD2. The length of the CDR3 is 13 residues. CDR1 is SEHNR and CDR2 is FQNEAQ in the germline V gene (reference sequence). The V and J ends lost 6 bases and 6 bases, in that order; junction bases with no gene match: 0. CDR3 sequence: CASRTSGSNEQFF. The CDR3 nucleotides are TGTGCCAGCAGGACTAGCGGGAGCAATGAGCAGTTCTTC.

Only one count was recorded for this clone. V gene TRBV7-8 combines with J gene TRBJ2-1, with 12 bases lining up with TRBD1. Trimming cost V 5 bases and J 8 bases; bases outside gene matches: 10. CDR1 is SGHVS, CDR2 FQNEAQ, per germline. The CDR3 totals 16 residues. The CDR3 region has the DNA TGTGCCAGCAGCGTCCGGGACAGGGGGCTTGGCGATGAGCAGTTCTTC. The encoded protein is CASSVRDRGLGDEQFF.

The CDR3, as DNA: TGTGCCAGCTCATCGACGAAGGGTCAGCCCCAGCATTTT. Protein sequence: CASSSTKGQPQHF. The chain links TRBV18 to TRBJ1-5; D gene ambiguous. Trimming shortened V by 5 bases and J by 6 bases, and 11 bases separated the two germline ends. CDR3 length: 13 residues. From germline, CDR1 is KGHSH and CDR2 LQKENI.

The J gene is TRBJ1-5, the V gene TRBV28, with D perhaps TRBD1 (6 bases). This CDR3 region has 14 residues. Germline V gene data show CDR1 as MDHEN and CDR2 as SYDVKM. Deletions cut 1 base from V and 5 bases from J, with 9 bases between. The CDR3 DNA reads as TGTGCCAGCAGTTTATTATCAGGGGATCAGCCCCAGCATTTT. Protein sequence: CASSLLSGDQPQHF.

The CDR3, as DNA: TGTGCCATCAGTGAGTCCCAAACGGGTTCGCCCCAGCATTTT. Translation gives CAISESQTGSPQHF. The rearrangement links TRBV10-3 to TRBJ1-5; D is unresolved. From germline, CDR1 is ENHRY and CDR2 SYGVKD. The CDR3 contains 14 residues. The V and J ends lost 0 bases and 9 bases respectively, with 12 bases between them.